The 13 T cell receptor beta chains in this list originate from one sample, sequenced in a study of tumor-infiltrating lymphocytes in primary liver carcinoma. A primer in the constant region served to generate TCR beta cDNA from approximately 500 ng of total RNA. Employing slightly modified ARM-PCR, three nested multiplex PCR rounds were run, and these gave rise to the TCR beta libraries. It was with TRBV1-TRBV30 forward primers and a C-beta reverse primer that the first two PCR rounds were run, at roughly 11 cycles each. TCRdb independently ran MiXCR on the multiplex PCR reads; one entry per CDR3 protein. The data hold around 100,000 distinct CDR3 sequences, with 55% to 70% observed a single time. Total RNA and DNA came together from approximately 20-30 mg of bulk tissue without cell sorting. Sequenced sample: liver tumor tissue from sampling region 5. This sample's subset: tumor region T5, tumor centre. The receptors come from a woman aged 55-69 years with primary liver carcinoma and hepatitis B virus infection.

Worth noting for this clonotype: The conserved phenylalanine or tryptophan is not found at the CDR3 terminus, so this likely reflects a read error. The gene calls are TRBV6-1 and TRBJ2-1; D may be TRBD2 (6 bases). CDR1 is MNHNS and CDR2 is SASEGT in the germline V gene. Trimming cost V 10 bases and J 2 bases, with 15 bases left between them. The CDR3 sequence is 14 residues long. The CDR3 sequence is CANTREETYNEQFL. CDR3 DNA sequence: TGTGCCAACACCAGGGAGGAGACCTACAATGAGCAGTTCCTC.

Turning to this clonotype: An end of the junction differs from the germline gene, which may be a read error. V and J are TRBV5-4 and TRBJ2-7, with 8 bases lining up with TRBD2. This CDR3 has 15 amino acids. Germline V lookup: CDR1 SGHNT, CDR2 YYREEE (reference sequence). The CDR3 DNA is TGTGTCAGTAGCTTGGCTGGCGGGAGGTGGTACGAGCAGCACTTC. It encodes CVSSLAGGRWYEQHF. The complete variable domain, with remaining parts taken from reference TRBV5-4 and TRBJ2-7, reads ETGVTQSPTHLIKTRGQQVTLRCSSQSGHNTVSWYQQALGQGPQFIFQYYREEENGRGNFPPRFSGLQFPNYSSELNVNALELDDSALYLCVSSLAGGRWYEQHFGPGTRLTVT.

The rearrangement uses TRBV20-1 and TRBJ1-2; D not certain. Trimming took off 3 bases at V and 8 bases at J, with 16 bases between the two ends. Per the germline V gene, CDR1 is DFQATT and CDR2 is SNEGSKA (reference sequence). The CDR3 consists of 13 residues. CDR3 sequence (DNA): TGCAGTGCTAGGGAGGTTTGGGAAGGAGGCTACACCTTC. Amino acids: CSAREVWEGGYTF.

For this clonotype: The conserved phenylalanine or tryptophan is not found at the CDR3 terminus, so this likely reflects a read error. This chain links TRBV12-3 or TRBV12-4 with TRBJ2-3; 7 bases map to TRBD2. The CDR3 contains 15 residues. CDR3 in DNA: TGTGCCAGCAGTTCCGGGGGACTAACCACAGATAGGCAGTATTCT. Its protein is CASSSGGLTTDRQYS.

About this clonotype itself: Since a much larger clone is just one base distant, this may be a read error. J is TRBJ1-2 and V is TRBV10-3; D is uncertain. V was cut by 10 bases and J by 0 bases, with 15 bases left in between. The germline gives CDR1 ENHRY, CDR2 SYGVKD. CDR3 size: 14 residues. The DNA for the CDR3 is TGTGCCACCACCTGGGGAGGGACTAACTATGGCTACACCTTC. Protein sequence: CATTWGGTNYGYTF.

With respect to this clonotype: The CDR3 ends on some other residue instead of the conserved phenylalanine or tryptophan, so this is likely a read error. The CDR3 spells CSVTFTALGEQYL. The CDR3 DNA reads TGCAGCGTTACATTTACAGCCCTGGGGGAGCAGTACCTC. The chain has TRBV29-1 and TRBJ2-7; D remains ambiguous. V was shortened by 5 bases and J by 7 bases, with 18 bases between the two germline ends. Germline CDR1 and CDR2: SQVTM and ANQGSEA. CDR3 length: 13 amino acids.

As concerns this clonotype: As the CDR3 is not closed by the conserved phenylalanine or tryptophan, this likely results from a read error. The genes are TRBV11-1 and TRBJ2-7; D perhaps matches TRBD1 (6 bases). The V end was cut by 5 bases, the J end by 3 bases, with 17 bases between. The germline gives CDR1 SGHAT, CDR2 FQDESV (reference sequence). This CDR3 comprises 15 residues. The CDR3 nucleotides are TGTGCCAGCAGCCCCGGGACATGGGACAACTACGAGCAGTACTAC. Translating gives CASSPGTWDNYEQYY.

Concerning this clonotype itself: A read error may explain this, as a much larger clone is one base away. The V gene is TRBV5-4, the J gene TRBJ2-7; D is possibly TRBD1 (6 bases). V was clipped by 4 bases and J by 5 bases, with 10 bases between them. Per the germline V gene, CDR1 is SGHNT and CDR2 is YYREEE (reference sequence). The length of the CDR3 is 12 residues. This CDR3 reads CASSRDMDEQYF. DNA of the CDR3: TGTGCCAGCAGCCGGGACATGGACGAGCAGTACTTC.

As for this clonotype: Being one base from a much bigger clone, this may be a read error. The chain's CDR3 is CAWSPTFEAFF. Written as DNA, the CDR3 is TGTGCCTGGAGCCCTACATTTGAAGCTTTCTTT. J is TRBJ1-1 and V is TRBV30; D gene uncertain. V shed 3 bases and J shed 7 bases, with 9 bases lying between them. From germline, CDR1 is GTSNPN and CDR2 SVGIG (reference sequence). The CDR3 runs 11 residues.

A note on this clonotype: A much larger clone is a single base away; this may be a read error. V is TRBV30 and J is TRBJ1-1; perhaps TRBD1 as D (6 bases). Germline V gene data show CDR1 as GTSNPN and CDR2 as SVGIG (reference sequence). The CDR3 runs to 12 residues. The V end lost 4 bases, the J end lost 11 bases, and 17 bases lay between the germline ends. The CDR3 sequence: CAWNEVGGPAFF. CDR3 DNA: TGTGCCTGGAATGAGGTCGGGGGGCCGGCTTTCTTT.

A word on this clonotype: Compared with germline, one end of the junction differs, possibly owing to a read error. CDR3 sequence: CSVLTGTGNTEAYF. The CDR3 nucleotides are TGCAGCGTTCTTACCGGGACAGGGAACACTGAGGCTTACTTT. The chain recombines TRBV29-1 with TRBJ1-1; 9 positions match TRBD1. The CDR3 covers 14 residues. The V gene's germline CDR1 is SQVTM and CDR2 ANQGSEA.

On this clonotype itself: One base away lies a much larger clone, so this may be a sequencing read error. V is TRBV12-3 or TRBV12-4 and J is TRBJ1-3; D perhaps matches TRBD1 (6 bases). Trimming left V 3 bases short and J 4 bases short, with 16 bases between. The CDR3 covers 16 residues. CDR3 region: CASSFAGARFGNTIYF. CDR3 in DNA: TGTGCCAGCAGTTTCGCAGGGGCACGGTTCGGAAACACCATATATTTT.

This clonotype was seen repeatedly, ten times or more. This sequence joins TRBV7-9 and TRBJ2-7; possibly TRBD1 for D (6 bases). CDR1 is SEHNR, CDR2 FQNEAQ, per germline (reference sequence). This CDR3 is 13 amino acids long. V was pared by 8 bases and J by 5 bases, with 16 bases between. This CDR3 reads CASSWGRDNEQYF. CDR3 sequence (DNA): TGTGCCAGCTCCTGGGGCAGGGACAACGAGCAGTACTTC.